A single TCR beta chain is shown here with its context. The target antigen is unknown. The CDR3 has 14 residues. The V gene's germline CDR1 is SGHDT and CDR2 YYEEEE. V shed 4 bases and J shed 0 bases, with 8 bases lying between them. These data belong to a study of OX40 agonist ivuxolimab in advanced cancers. Notes on the study in general: At 0.1 to 3.0 mg/kg, CD4+ and CD8+ blood T cells expanded clonally by week 6.

Cycle 7 day 1, cycle 4 day 1, and baseline were the timepoints at which blood was sampled. This table comes from immunoSEQ multiplex PCR, and its TCRdb copy is limited to in-frame clones, with some not included. The table has approximately 84,000 clones, 65% to 90% seen once. The V call is TRBV5-6, the J call TRBJ1-5, with D unresolved. The sequenced sample was CD4+ or CD8+ T cells sorted from blood, obtained in a trial of the OX40 agonist ivuxolimab. This sequence originates from an adult with an advanced solid tumor such as melanoma, head and neck, liver or kidney cancer. CDR3 loop: CASSASYSNQPQHF. The CDR3 coding sequence is TGTGCCAGCAGCGCCTCTTATAGCAATCAGCCCCAGCATTTT.